What follows are 20 T cell receptor beta chains derived from one specimen sequenced in a study of blood T cell repertoires in COVID-19. Only in-frame clones appear in the TCRdb table, and some are missing; sequencing was by immunoSEQ multiplex PCR. The sample lists roughly 230,000 clones; approximately 91% were seen once. The material sequenced was peripheral blood. The receptors were gathered from a man aged 30 to 45 with COVID-19, enrolled during active disease.

The chain recombines TRBV7-9 with TRBJ1-4; D is unresolved. The length of the CDR3 is 14 residues. V was cut by 3 bases and J by 2 bases, with 7 bases left in between. Germline values: CDR1 SEHNR, CDR2 FQNEAQ (reference sequence). For the CDR3, the DNA is TGTGCCAGCAGCTTCGGGTCTACTAATGAAAAACTGTTTTTT. Protein product: CASSFGSTNEKLFF.

The chain uses TRBV5-6 and TRBJ1-2, with 7 nucleotides matching TRBD1. With V trimmed by 2 bases and J by 5 bases, 9 bases remained unmatched. The germline V gene has CDR1 SGHDT and CDR2 YYEEEE. The CDR3 spans 15 residues. The CDR3 DNA is TGTGCCAGCAGCTTTCAAGACAGGGTAGCGTATGGCTACACCTTC. Its protein product is CASSFQDRVAYGYTF.

This sequence joins TRBV4-1 and TRBJ2-7, with a tentative D call TRBD2 (6 bases). The germline V gene has CDR1 MGHRA and CDR2 YSYEKL. This CDR3 has 13 residues. The ends were cut back, 4 bases at V and 2 bases at J, with 9 bases in the middle. CDR3 amino acids: CASSRGGAYEQYF. The CDR3 DNA reads as TGCGCCAGCAGCCGAGGAGGGGCCTACGAGCAGTACTTC.

This clone is a singleton in its sample. This chain joins TRBV19 and TRBJ1-5; a weak D match, TRBD1 (5 bases). CDR3 size: 15 residues. With 0 bases removed from V and 5 bases from J, the gap between germline ends came to 11 bases. The germline V gene has CDR1 LNHDA and CDR2 SQIVND (reference sequence). For the CDR3, the DNA is TGTGCCAGTAGTATAGAGGCAGGGAGGGATCAGCCCCAGCATTTT. Translation: CASSIEAGRDQPQHF.

The CDR3 sequence: CASSLPGGSSYEQYF. CDR3 in DNA: TGTGCCAGCAGCTTACCCGGGGGGTCCTCCTACGAGCAGTACTTC. V is TRBV7-9 and J is TRBJ2-7; TRBD2 matches 7 bases. The CDR3 covers 15 residues. CDR1 and CDR2 (germline): SEHNR, FQNEAQ (reference sequence). Germline trimming cut 2 bases from V and 0 bases from J; bases unmatched to any gene: 4.

The chain uses TRBV5-4 and TRBJ2-1; 9 nucleotides agree with TRBD2. The CDR3 length is 17 residues. CDR1 is SGHNT, CDR2 YYREEE, per germline (reference sequence). V trimming: 0 bases; J trimming: 2 bases; junction bases outside the gene matches: 6. The CDR3 DNA follows: TGTGCCAGCAGCTTGGGAGGGGTAGCGGGGGCCTACAATGAGCAGTTCTTC. Protein sequence: CASSLGGVAGAYNEQFF.

V and J are TRBV9 and TRBJ2-1, with D possibly TRBD1 on 6 matching bases. CDR3 length: 15 residues. CDR1 and CDR2 from the germline V gene are SGDLS and YYNGEE. Trimming stripped 4 bases from V and 7 bases from J, with 18 bases between. CDR3 DNA: TGTGCCAGCAGCATACAGGGTTTAGGATTGAATGAGCAGTTCTTC. Translation gives CASSIQGLGLNEQFF. Based on the CDR3 plus reference TRBV9 and TRBJ2-1, the full variable domain is DSGVTQTPKHLITATGQRVTLRCSPRSGDLSVYWYQQSLDQGLQFLIQYYNGEERAKGNILERFSAQQFPDLHSELNLSSLELGDSALYFCASSIQGLGLNEQFFGPGTRLTVL.

The chain is built from TRBV9 and TRBJ2-7; weak D call: TRBD2 (6 bases). V gave up 4 bases and J gave up 0 bases, with 8 bases separating them. CDR1 SGDLS and CDR2 YYNGEE come from the germline V gene. There are 13 residues in the CDR3. CDR3 nucleotide sequence: TGTGCCAGCAGCCCCGGGGGCTCCTACGAGCAGTACTTC. Protein sequence: CASSPGGSYEQYF.

The chain has TRBV4-1 and TRBJ1-3; D unclear. V was clipped by 6 bases and J by 2 bases, with 5 bases between them. Per germline, CDR1 MGHRA and CDR2 YSYEKL. This CDR3 region has 12 residues. The DNA of the CDR3 is TGCGCCAGCAGACTACCTGGAAACACCATATATTTT. Residues: CASRLPGNTIYF.

The chain has TRBV24-1 and TRBJ1-5, with D uncertain. Germline loops: CDR1 KGHDR, CDR2 SFDVKD. The CDR3 is 16 residues long. The ends were cut back, 3 bases at V and 1 base at J, with 12 bases in the middle. The chain's CDR3 is CATSDAGSTSNQPQHF. As DNA, the CDR3 is TGTGCCACCAGTGATGCGGGGAGTACGAGCAATCAGCCCCAGCATTTT.

The V and J genes are TRBV3-1 (or the pseudogene TRBV3-2) and TRBJ1-1; the match to TRBD1 covers 7 bases. This CDR3 contains 15 residues. The V segment lost 6 bases and the J segment 5 bases; nucleotides outside the gene matches: 12. Germline values: CDR1 LGHDT, CDR2 YNNKEL (reference sequence). CDR3 DNA: TGTGCCAGCAGTCTGGGGGACAGAGTGGGGACTGAAGCTTTCTTT. Protein product: CASSLGDRVGTEAFF.

The V and J genes are TRBV2 and TRBJ1-1, with TRBD1 as a possible D gene (6 bases). Trimming pared 3 bases from V and 7 bases from J, leaving 12 bases between. Germline V lookup: CDR1 SNHLY, CDR2 FYNNEI. The CDR3 has 13 amino acids. CDR3 amino acids: CASSEGGAYEAFF. The CDR3 nucleotides read TGTGCCAGCAGTGAGGGGGGGGCGTATGAAGCTTTCTTT.

The chain is built from TRBV3-1 (or the pseudogene TRBV3-2) and TRBJ1-1, with TRBD1 identical over 8 bases. The trim removed 5 bases at V and 2 bases at J, leaving 7 bases unmatched. This CDR3 comprises 15 residues. Germline V lookup: CDR1 LGHDT, CDR2 YNNKEL (reference sequence). CDR3 sequence (DNA): TGTGCCAGCAGCAACAGGGGGGCGAGCAACACTGAAGCTTTCTTT. This gives the protein CASSNRGASNTEAFF.

This chain joins TRBV3-1 (or the pseudogene TRBV3-2) and TRBJ1-4; 9 bases agree with TRBD1. From germline, CDR1 is LGHDT and CDR2 YNNKEL (reference sequence). The V segment lost 7 bases and the J segment 3 bases; nucleotides outside the gene matches: 9. The CDR3 length is 16 residues. Here the CDR3 reads CASTDRQGGPNEKLFF. The CDR3 DNA follows: TGTGCCAGCACCGATAGACAGGGGGGACCTAATGAAAAACTGTTTTTT.

CDR3 loop: CASSVIGRASYEQYF. In nucleotides, the CDR3 is TGTGCCAGCAGTGTTATAGGGAGGGCGTCCTACGAGCAGTACTTC. The chain links TRBV2 to TRBJ2-7; 7 bases agree with TRBD2. This CDR3 has 15 residues. Germline CDR1 SNHLY, CDR2 FYNNEI. Losses at the gene ends were 4 bases for V and 1 base for J; bases not matched to a gene: 7.

The V and J genes are TRBV4-1 and TRBJ2-7; 10 positions agree with TRBD1. The CDR3 length is 15 residues. J gave up 5 bases and V 5 bases, and 9 bases lay outside the gene matches. The germline gives CDR1 MGHRA, CDR2 YSYEKL. CDR3 in amino acids: CASSYGQGGSHEQYF. CDR3 nucleotides: TGCGCCAGCAGCTACGGACAGGGGGGGTCCCACGAGCAGTACTTC.

The chain carries TRBV10-1 and TRBJ1-1; 11 nucleotides align to TRBD1. This CDR3 is built from 15 residues. The V segment lost 3 bases and the J segment 3 bases; nucleotides outside the gene matches: 3. From germline, CDR1 is WNHNN and CDR2 SYGVQD (reference sequence). DNA for the CDR3: TGCGCCAGCAGTGAAGAGGGACAGGGGGACACTGAAGCTTTCTTT. It translates to CASSEEGQGDTEAFF.

This clone was recorded once. The CDR3 protein is CASSEGGRLSGNTIYF. For the CDR3, the DNA is TGTGCCAGTAGCGAGGGGGGGAGACTCTCTGGAAACACCATATATTTT. The chain is built from TRBV19 and TRBJ1-3; D is possibly TRBD1 (6 bases). The V gene lost 6 bases and the J gene lost 0 bases, with 15 bases spanning the gap. The germline gives CDR1 LNHDA, CDR2 SQIVND (reference sequence). CDR3 length equals 16 residues.

The chain recombines TRBV12-5 with TRBJ1-5, with D possibly being TRBD1 (5 bases). The V gene lost 1 base and the J gene lost 3 bases, with 16 bases spanning the gap. The CDR3 spans 17 residues. Germline CDR1 LGHNT, CDR2 FRNRAP. CDR3 sequence: CASGLGFRSRDNQPQHF. Written as DNA, the CDR3 is TGTGCTAGTGGTTTGGGTTTTCGGTCCAGGGACAATCAGCCCCAGCATTTT.

J is TRBJ1-5 and V is TRBV6-4, with 8 bases fitting TRBD1. V lost 6 bases to trimming and J lost 5 bases; unmatched junction nucleotides: 0. Germline CDR1 reads MRHNA; CDR2 reads SNTAGT. This CDR3 comprises 12 residues. The DNA of the CDR3 is TGTGCCAGCAGCAGGGGGCATCAGCCCCAGCATTTT. Encoded protein: CASSRGHQPQHF.